A selection of T cell receptor beta chains follows, all from one sample in a study of blood T cell repertoires in COVID-19. TCRdb's copy holds only in-frame clones and misses some; the assay was immunoSEQ multiplex PCR. The sample includes about 44,000 clones, roughly 87% of them seen just once. The material sequenced was peripheral blood. These receptors all stem from an older man with active COVID-19. Both conserved end residues are trimmed from each CDR3. The order of the fields is V gene, J gene, CDR3 protein.

v_gene: TRBV4-3
j_gene: TRBJ1-1
CDR3aa: ASSQDRGGGYYEAF

v_gene: TRBV4-1
j_gene: TRBJ1-6
CDR3aa: ASSVRQDYNSPLH

v_gene: TRBV7-2
j_gene: TRBJ1-1
CDR3aa: ATSGQAMNTEAF

v_gene: TRBV3-1/TRBV3-2
j_gene: TRBJ1-1
CDR3aa: ASSQDIRTTEAF

v_gene: TRBV4-2
j_gene: TRBJ1-2
CDR3aa: ASSQGDRERGYT

v_gene: TRBV7-9
j_gene: TRBJ1-6
CDR3aa: ASSPTGNDSPLH

v_gene: TRBV7-8
j_gene: TRBJ1-4
CDR3aa: ASSPRTGNEKLF

v_gene: TRBV12-2
j_gene: TRBJ1-5
CDR3aa: ASRRAFSSRGGNQPQH

v_gene: TRBV18
j_gene: TRBJ1-6
CDR3aa: ASSRALGGNPPSSYNSPLH

v_gene: TRBV4-3
j_gene: TRBJ2-5
CDR3aa: ASSQNGQGLQETQY

v_gene: TRBV4-3
j_gene: TRBJ1-5
CDR3aa: ASSQRKGAGQPQH

v_gene: TRBV6-5
j_gene: TRBJ2-6
CDR3aa: ASLYLSGANVLT

v_gene: TRBV7-9
j_gene: TRBJ2-7
CDR3aa: ASSPIDGGSYEQY

v_gene: TRBV12-3/TRBV12-4
j_gene: TRBJ2-7
CDR3aa: ASSPIPTYEQY

v_gene: TRBV15
j_gene: TRBJ2-5
CDR3aa: ATSRDSRGPQY

v_gene: TRBV6-1
j_gene: TRBJ1-6
CDR3aa: ASSDQAANSPLH

v_gene: TRBV28
j_gene: TRBJ2-7
CDR3aa: ASSNFRDRGRYEQY

v_gene: TRBV25-1
j_gene: TRBJ1-2
CDR3aa: ASSEPGTAPSNYGYT

v_gene: TRBV21-1
j_gene: TRBJ1-1
CDR3aa: ASSLPGEWGEAF

v_gene: TRBV28
j_gene: TRBJ1-1
CDR3aa: ATGGDRGRGLKAR

v_gene: TRBV11-2
j_gene: TRBJ2-1
CDR3aa: ASSPSERGGTYNEQF

v_gene: TRBV2
j_gene: TRBJ2-7
CDR3aa: AIGAGAYEQY

v_gene: TRBV6-5
j_gene: TRBJ2-2
CDR3aa: ASSRSVAGELF

v_gene: TRBV7-9
j_gene: TRBJ2-3
CDR3aa: ASSPNRLAGGPDTQY

v_gene: TRBV28
j_gene: TRBJ1-4
CDR3aa: ASRQGGEKLF

v_gene: TRBV28
j_gene: TRBJ2-5
CDR3aa: ASSELAGGIRETQY

v_gene: TRBV7-2
j_gene: TRBJ2-2
CDR3aa: ASSPGGRGTGELF

v_gene: TRBV15
j_gene: TRBJ2-5
CDR3aa: ATSGTGDRKETQY

v_gene: TRBV4-2
j_gene: TRBJ1-2
CDR3aa: ASSLGQGDYGYT

v_gene: TRBV4-1
j_gene: TRBJ2-2
CDR3aa: ASSQRWGITGELF

v_gene: TRBV18
j_gene: TRBJ2-2
CDR3aa: ASSHGTSRTGELF

v_gene: TRBV18
j_gene: TRBJ1-1
CDR3aa: ASSPERLNTEAF

v_gene: TRBV6-2/TRBV6-3
j_gene: TRBJ2-3
CDR3aa: ASSTSRAPDSDTQY

v_gene: TRBV6-2/TRBV6-3
j_gene: TRBJ2-1
CDR3aa: ASTPWTSLDEQF

v_gene: TRBV3-1/TRBV3-2
j_gene: TRBJ2-3
CDR3aa: ASSQVRLDRYTDTQY

v_gene: TRBV9
j_gene: TRBJ2-1
CDR3aa: ASSEHPGQGGNEQF

v_gene: TRBV6-5
j_gene: TRBJ2-1
CDR3aa: ASSRTPTSGGLQF

v_gene: TRBV7-2
j_gene: TRBJ2-7
CDR3aa: ASSFGLASSYEQY

v_gene: TRBV5-1
j_gene: TRBJ2-5
CDR3aa: ASSLGTGEETQY

v_gene: TRBV18
j_gene: TRBJ2-7
CDR3aa: AATGGTGESEQY

v_gene: TRBV7-7
j_gene: TRBJ2-6
CDR3aa: ASSPGGSGANVLT

v_gene: TRBV5-5
j_gene: TRBJ1-4
CDR3aa: ASSPQDSTNEKLF

v_gene: TRBV28
j_gene: TRBJ1-6
CDR3aa: ASTGVSGGSYNSPLH

v_gene: TRBV15
j_gene: TRBJ2-3
CDR3aa: ATSRVRGAGTDTQY

v_gene: TRBV7-2
j_gene: TRBJ1-2
CDR3aa: ASSSNREYGYT

v_gene: TRBV12-2
j_gene: TRBJ1-6
CDR3aa: ASRPTLSGENSPLH

v_gene: TRBV15
j_gene: TRBJ1-1
CDR3aa: ATSRDLAGSWAF

v_gene: TRBV19
j_gene: TRBJ1-5
CDR3aa: ASQSDRSNQPQH

v_gene: TRBV19
j_gene: TRBJ1-2
CDR3aa: ASSIPNHRAEGYT

v_gene: TRBV28
j_gene: TRBJ1-5
CDR3aa: ASSPRGVGGLSRINQPQH

v_gene: TRBV9
j_gene: TRBJ2-7
CDR3aa: ASSVEAHTYEQY

v_gene: TRBV10-3
j_gene: TRBJ1-2
CDR3aa: AISPDRANYGYT

v_gene: TRBV5-1
j_gene: TRBJ2-1
CDR3aa: ASSPRGTSGGGSYNEQF